At least ten counts were recorded for the clone carrying this T cell receptor beta chain. Its specificity is not known. The sample comes from a study of beta chain features in type 1 diabetes. In the study overall: Cell yields, gender and age were similar in healthy donors and patients. Findings of the study overall: A moderate, significant TCRB CDR3 shortening appeared in type 1 diabetes across four CD4+ subsets.

CDR1 SGHAT and CDR2 FQNNGV come from the germline V gene. The V gene end was trimmed by 1 base and the J gene end by 7 bases; junction bases not matched to a gene: 1. The CDR3 loop spans 13 amino acids. What was sequenced were expressed TCRB transcripts, since all of the isolated RNA had been reverse transcribed. Regulatory, naive and central memory T cell samples averaged approximately 3.4 million reads. Some clones are missing from TCRdb's copy, which holds only in-frame ones; the method was immunoSEQ multiplex PCR. The sample lists approximately 170,000 clones, approximately 8.4% occurring once. This receptor was obtained from a man aged 18 to 30 with type 1 diabetes. The sample comprised central memory CD4+ T cells from blood. The chain is built from TRBV11-2 and TRBJ1-5; TRBD1 aligns across 7 bases. The CDR3 DNA follows: TGTGCCAGCAGCTTAGCGACAGGGCAGCCCCAGCATTTT. This encodes CASSLATGQPQHF.